One and the same sample provided the 24 T cell receptor beta chains below, sequenced in a study of control samples from healthy donors and cancer patients. Using immunoSEQ multiplex PCR, the repertoire was profiled, and TCRdb retains in-frame clones only, with some absent. The sample lists around 110,000 clones; roughly 93% were seen once. The sample was blood. All receptors come from a man younger than 45 in good health.

The rearrangement uses TRBV6-5 and TRBJ1-5; weak D call: TRBD1 (5 bases). The CDR3 is 16 residues long. V dropped 0 bases and J dropped 3 bases, with 12 bases sitting between them. Per germline, CDR1 MNHEY and CDR2 SVGAGI. For the CDR3, the DNA is TGTGCCAGCAGTTACTCCCCTGTGGGGGTCAATCAGCCCCAGCATTTT. It encodes CASSYSPVGVNQPQHF.

The CDR3 DNA sequence: TGTGCCAGCCACCCACCTCGGACCGGAGGTCTCCTGGGCTACACCTTC. Its translation: CASHPPRTGGLLGYTF. The V gene is TRBV7-2, the J gene TRBJ1-2; D ambiguous. Looked up from germline, CDR1 is SGHTA and CDR2 is FQGNSA. The CDR3 consists of 16 residues. The V and J ends lost 8 bases and 8 bases respectively, with 27 bases between them. The variable domain in full, with the rest retrieved from reference TRBV7-2 and TRBJ1-2, is GAGVSQSPSNKVTEKGKDVELRCDPISGHTALYWYRQSLGQGLEFLIYFQGNSAPDKSGLPSDRFSAERTGGSVSTLTIQRTQQEDSAVYLCASHPPRTGGLLGYTFGSGTRLTVV.

The chain carries TRBV4-1 and TRBJ1-1; TRBD1 aligns across 8 bases. From germline, CDR1 is MGHRA and CDR2 YSYEKL. V was clipped by 6 bases and J by 0 bases; unmatched bases: 0. The CDR3 totals 13 residues. CDR3 protein: CASRQGVNTEAFF. DNA for the CDR3: TGCGCCAGCAGACAGGGGGTGAACACTGAAGCTTTCTTT.

J is TRBJ1-2 and V is TRBV5-6; 8 bases map to TRBD1. Looked up from germline, CDR1 is SGHDT and CDR2 is YYEEEE. With V trimmed by 2 bases and J by 3 bases, 6 bases remained unmatched. CDR3 length equals 15 residues. This chain's CDR3 is CASSFRQGQDYGYTF. CDR3 DNA: TGTGCCAGCAGCTTTCGACAGGGGCAGGACTATGGCTACACCTTC.

The chain carries TRBV7-8 and TRBJ2-2; D unresolved. V was shortened by 5 bases and J by 6 bases, with 7 bases between the two germline ends. The CDR3 is 12 amino acids. Germline V CDR1 and CDR2: SGHVS, FQNEAQ. The CDR3 coding sequence is TGTGCCAGCAGCCTAATACCCGGGGAGCTGTTTTTT. It codes for CASSLIPGELFF.

V gene TRBV28 combines with J gene TRBJ2-7; the match to TRBD1 covers 7 bases. Trimming cost V 3 bases and J 5 bases; bases outside gene matches: 10. The CDR3 contains 15 residues. Germline loops: CDR1 MDHEN, CDR2 SYDVKM. CDR3 bases: TGTGCCAGCAGTTTCCCCCCCCAGGGGGTCCACGAGCAGTACTTC. Protein product: CASSFPPQGVHEQYF.

The V gene is TRBV5-1, the J gene TRBJ2-2; 10 bases fit TRBD2. V trimming: 4 bases; J trimming: 6 bases; junction bases outside the gene matches: 9. Germline loops: CDR1 SGHRS, CDR2 YFSETQ. This CDR3 is 16 amino acids long. The CDR3 DNA reads TGCGCCAGCAGCCCGTTCGAGCGGGGGGGCGCCGGGGAGCTGTTTTTT. Amino acids: CASSPFERGGAGELFF.

V gene TRBV7-9 combines with J gene TRBJ1-1; 7 nucleotides line up with TRBD1. From germline, CDR1 is SEHNR and CDR2 FQNEAQ (reference sequence). V was pared by 5 bases and J by 2 bases, with 5 bases of the junction left unmatched. The CDR3 loop spans 14 amino acids. CDR3 sequence reads: CASSMGQLNTEAFF. In DNA, the CDR3 is TGTGCCAGCAGCATGGGACAGCTTAACACTGAAGCTTTCTTT.

This chain joins TRBV19 and TRBJ2-7; the match to TRBD2 covers 8 bases. CDR1 and CDR2 from the germline V gene are LNHDA and SQIVND (reference sequence). The V segment lost 5 bases and the J segment 3 bases; nucleotides outside the gene matches: 12. The CDR3 covers 16 residues. The CDR3 DNA is TGTGCCAGTAGTTCCTCCGGGACTAGGGGAAGCTACGAGCAGTACTTC. The encoded protein is CASSSSGTRGSYEQYF.

V is TRBV5-8 and J is TRBJ2-2; D may be TRBD1 (5 bases). V was trimmed by 4 bases and J by 3 bases, leaving 13 bases between them. Per the germline V gene, CDR1 is SGHTS and CDR2 is YDEGEE. The CDR3 contains 15 residues. CDR3 bases: TGTGCCAGCAGCCCCTGGACAACTCACACCGGGGAGCTGTTTTTT. Translating gives CASSPWTTHTGELFF.

The chain employs TRBV6-5 and TRBJ2-5; D is possibly TRBD1 (5 bases). Germline V gene lookup returns CDR1 MNHEY and CDR2 SVGAGI. The CDR3 extends over 16 amino acids. Trimming removed 0 bases from V and 1 base from J, with 12 bases in between. Here the CDR3 reads CASSYSWGTLQETQYF. The CDR3, as DNA: TGTGCCAGCAGTTACTCGTGGGGCACCCTCCAAGAGACCCAGTACTTC.

The V and J genes are TRBV12-5 and TRBJ1-5, with TRBD1 matching 7 bases. V lost 1 base to trimming and J lost 2 bases; unmatched junction nucleotides: 5. The germline gives CDR1 LGHNT, CDR2 FRNRAP. The CDR3 contains 16 residues. CDR3 in amino acids: CASGLGQGGGNQPQHF. The CDR3 bases are TGTGCTAGTGGTTTGGGACAGGGCGGGGGCAATCAGCCCCAGCATTTT.

This chain links TRBV27 with TRBJ1-2; the D is unclear. Looked up from germline, CDR1 is MNHEY and CDR2 is SMNVEV (reference sequence). Trimming removed 5 bases at V and 8 bases at J, with 15 bases between. The length of the CDR3 is 13 residues. This chain's CDR3 is CASSVSPIGGYTF. The CDR3 coding sequence is TGTGCCAGCAGTGTCAGCCCTATCGGGGGCTACACCTTC.

V is TRBV7-2 and J is TRBJ1-4; the D is unclear. With 5 bases removed from V and 0 bases from J, the gap between germline ends came to 10 bases. The CDR3 totals 15 residues. CDR1 and CDR2 (germline): SGHTA, FQGNSA. The CDR3 nucleotides read TGTGCCAGCAGCGGACGGACCTCAACTAATGAAAAACTGTTTTTT. It codes for CASSGRTSTNEKLFF.

This chain joins TRBV20-1 and TRBJ1-1; D is unclear. Between the trimmed V and J ends, which lost 7 bases and 2 bases, there was a span of 8 bases. The CDR3 loop spans 11 amino acids. Germline V gene lookup returns CDR1 DFQATT and CDR2 SNEGSKA (reference sequence). CDR3 coding DNA: TGCAGTGTCGGCAGCAACACTGAAGCTTTCTTT. This translates into CSVGSNTEAFF.

This clone has just one count. The J gene is TRBJ1-1, the V gene TRBV30; D unresolved. V lost 5 bases, J lost 7 bases, and 11 bases lay in between. This CDR3 has 11 amino acids. CDR1 and CDR2 (germline): GTSNPN, SVGIG (reference sequence). CDR3 loop: CAWAGQFEAFF. The CDR3 DNA sequence: TGTGCCTGGGCCGGGCAGTTTGAAGCTTTCTTT.

This sequence joins TRBV11-2 and TRBJ2-3, with 10 nucleotides matching TRBD1. CDR1 is SGHAT and CDR2 is FQNNGV in the germline V gene. Trimming removed 1 base from V and 2 bases from J; junction bases left unmatched: 9. The CDR3 has 18 amino acids. The CDR3 spells CASSLVGGQGFSTDTQYF. CDR3 coding DNA: TGTGCCAGCAGCTTAGTCGGGGGACAGGGGTTCTCCACAGATACGCAGTATTTT.

The rearrangement joins TRBV24-1 to TRBJ1-1; D is undetermined. The V end was cut by 6 bases, the J end by 4 bases, with 11 bases between. The V gene's germline CDR1 is KGHDR and CDR2 SFDVKD. The CDR3 covers 13 residues. The DNA for the CDR3 is TGTGCCACCAGTAAGGTTGGCGGCACTGAAGCTTTCTTT. Protein: CATSKVGGTEAFF.

The chain combines TRBV10-3 with TRBJ1-1, with D unresolved. CDR1 is ENHRY, CDR2 SYGVKD, per germline. The V and J ends lost 6 bases and 3 bases respectively, with 11 bases between them. The CDR3 loop spans 13 amino acids. The CDR3 is CAIRTASYTEAFF. CDR3 in DNA: TGTGCCATCAGAACAGCCAGCTACACTGAAGCTTTCTTT.

The chain couples TRBV7-2 to TRBJ2-3; TRBD2 matches at 11 bases. The CDR3 runs 17 residues. Germline assignment: CDR1 SGHTA and CDR2 FQGNSA. V gave up 1 base and J gave up 6 bases; unmatched junction bases: 9. This chain's CDR3 is CASSLVTSGGPGDTQYF. The CDR3 DNA reads as TGTGCCAGCAGCTTAGTTACTAGCGGGGGACCTGGCGATACGCAGTATTTT.

V usage is TRBV24-1 and J usage is TRBJ2-1; the D gene could be TRBD1 or TRBD2 (6 bases each). CDR1 and CDR2 from the germline V gene are KGHDR and SFDVKD. Between the trimmed V and J ends, which lost 6 bases and 9 bases, there was a span of 17 bases. CDR3 size: 14 residues. The CDR3, as DNA: TGTGCCACCAGTTTACCAGGGGAGGCGCGTGAGCAGTTCTTC. Amino acids: CATSLPGEAREQFF.

J is TRBJ1-5 and V is TRBV18; D call uncertain. Germline values: CDR1 KGHSH, CDR2 LQKENI. CDR3 length: 14 amino acids. The V gene lost 2 bases and the J gene lost 0 bases, with 5 bases spanning the gap. The CDR3 here is CASSPKFSNQPQHF. The CDR3 DNA reads TGTGCCAGCTCACCAAAGTTTAGCAATCAGCCCCAGCATTTT.

This clone has a single count. The chain carries TRBV24-1 and TRBJ1-2, with D maybe TRBD1 (6 bases). The CDR3 has 13 residues. Between the trimmed V and J ends, which lost 6 bases and 2 bases, there was a span of 9 bases. Germline CDR1 is KGHDR and CDR2 is SFDVKD. CDR3: CATSRTENYGYTF. In DNA, the CDR3 is TGTGCCACCAGTAGGACAGAGAACTATGGCTACACCTTC.

This CDR3 reads CASRTEASYEQYF. The DNA of the CDR3 is TGTGCCAGCAGAACGGAGGCCTCCTACGAGCAGTACTTC. The chain employs TRBV12-3 or TRBV12-4 and TRBJ2-7; maybe TRBD2 (5 bases). Trimming pared 6 bases from V and 0 bases from J, leaving 9 bases between. The CDR3 is made up of 13 amino acids.